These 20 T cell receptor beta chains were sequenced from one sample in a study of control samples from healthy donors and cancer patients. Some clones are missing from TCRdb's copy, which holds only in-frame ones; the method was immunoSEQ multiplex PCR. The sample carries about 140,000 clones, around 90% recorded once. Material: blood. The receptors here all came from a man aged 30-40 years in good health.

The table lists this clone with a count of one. Here the CDR3 reads CASSSQGDEQFF. The CDR3 DNA sequence: TGTGCCAGCAGTTCACAGGGGGATGAGCAGTTCTTC. The rearrangement links TRBV28 to TRBJ2-1, with 8 bases aligning to TRBD1. CDR1 and CDR2 from the germline V gene are MDHEN and SYDVKM. V was clipped by 4 bases and J by 8 bases; unmatched bases: 1. The CDR3 runs to 12 residues. Using reference TRBV28 and TRBJ2-1 for the parts outside the CDR3, the full variable domain is DVKVTQSSRYLVKRTGEKVFLECVQDMDHENMFWYRQDPGLGLRLIYFSYDVKMKEKGDIPEGYSVSREKKERFSLILESASTNQTSMYLCASSSQGDEQFFGPGTRLTVL.

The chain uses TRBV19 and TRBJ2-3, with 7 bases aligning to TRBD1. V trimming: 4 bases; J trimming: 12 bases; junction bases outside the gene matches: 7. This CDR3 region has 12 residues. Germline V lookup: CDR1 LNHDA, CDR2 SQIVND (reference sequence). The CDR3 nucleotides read TGTGCCAGTAGTACAGACAGGGCCCCCCAGTATTTT. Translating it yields CASSTDRAPQYF.

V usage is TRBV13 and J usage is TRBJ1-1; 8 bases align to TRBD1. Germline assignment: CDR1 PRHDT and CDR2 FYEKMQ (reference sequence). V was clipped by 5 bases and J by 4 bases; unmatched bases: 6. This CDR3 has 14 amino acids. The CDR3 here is CASSQRTGSTEAFF. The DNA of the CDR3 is TGTGCCAGCAGCCAAAGGACAGGGAGCACTGAAGCTTTCTTT.

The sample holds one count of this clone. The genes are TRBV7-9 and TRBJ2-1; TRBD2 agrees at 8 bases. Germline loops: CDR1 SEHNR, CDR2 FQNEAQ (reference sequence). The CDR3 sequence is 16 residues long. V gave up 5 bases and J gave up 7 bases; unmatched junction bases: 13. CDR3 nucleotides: TGTGCCAGCAGCCCAGTCGGAGCGGGAGTGAGGAATGAGCAGTTCTTC. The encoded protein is CASSPVGAGVRNEQFF.

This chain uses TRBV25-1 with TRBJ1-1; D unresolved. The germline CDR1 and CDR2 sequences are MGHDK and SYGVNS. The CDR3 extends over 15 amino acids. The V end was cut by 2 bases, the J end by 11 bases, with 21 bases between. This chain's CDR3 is CASSEPQSPDCKAFF. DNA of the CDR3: TGTGCCAGCAGTGAACCCCAGTCCCCTGATTGTAAGGCTTTCTTT.

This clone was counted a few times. The CDR3 DNA follows: TGTGCCAGTAGCCTTGGGGGGGGCGTGAACACTGAAGCTTTCTTT. This gives the protein CASSLGGGVNTEAFF. The rearrangement uses TRBV19 and TRBJ1-1; tentative D call: TRBD1 (6 bases). This CDR3 contains 15 residues. Trimming took off 6 bases at V and 0 bases at J, with 14 bases between the two ends. Looked up from germline, CDR1 is LNHDA and CDR2 is SQIVND (reference sequence).

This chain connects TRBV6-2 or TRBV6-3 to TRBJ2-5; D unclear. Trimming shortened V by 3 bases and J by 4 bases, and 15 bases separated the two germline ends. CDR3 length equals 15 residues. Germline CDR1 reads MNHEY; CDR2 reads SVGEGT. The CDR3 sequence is CASSYENTRTETQYF. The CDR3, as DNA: TGTGCCAGCAGTTATGAAAATACCCGGACAGAGACCCAGTACTTC.

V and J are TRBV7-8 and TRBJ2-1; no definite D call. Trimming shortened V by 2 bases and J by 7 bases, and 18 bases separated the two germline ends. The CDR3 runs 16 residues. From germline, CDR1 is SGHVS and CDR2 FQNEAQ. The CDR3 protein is CASSLQLGHTRNEQFF. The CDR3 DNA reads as TGTGCCAGCAGCTTACAATTAGGGCACACCAGAAATGAGCAGTTCTTC.

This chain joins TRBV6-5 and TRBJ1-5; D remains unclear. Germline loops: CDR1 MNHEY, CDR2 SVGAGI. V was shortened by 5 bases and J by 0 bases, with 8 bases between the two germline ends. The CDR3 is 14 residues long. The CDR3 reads CASSRSDSNQPQHF. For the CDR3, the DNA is TGTGCCAGCAGTCGGTCGGATAGCAATCAGCCCCAGCATTTT.

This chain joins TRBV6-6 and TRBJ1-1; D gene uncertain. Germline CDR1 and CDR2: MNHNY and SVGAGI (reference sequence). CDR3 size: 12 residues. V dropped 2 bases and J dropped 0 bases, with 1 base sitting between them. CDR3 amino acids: CASSYLNTEAFF. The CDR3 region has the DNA TGTGCCAGCAGTTACCTGAACACTGAAGCTTTCTTT.

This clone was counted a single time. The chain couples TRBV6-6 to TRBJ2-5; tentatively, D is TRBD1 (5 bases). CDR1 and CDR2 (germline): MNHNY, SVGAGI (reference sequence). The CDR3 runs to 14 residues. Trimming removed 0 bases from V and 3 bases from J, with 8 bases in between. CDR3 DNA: TGTGCCAGCAGTTACTCGGCAGGGAAAGAGACCCAGTACTTC. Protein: CASSYSAGKETQYF.

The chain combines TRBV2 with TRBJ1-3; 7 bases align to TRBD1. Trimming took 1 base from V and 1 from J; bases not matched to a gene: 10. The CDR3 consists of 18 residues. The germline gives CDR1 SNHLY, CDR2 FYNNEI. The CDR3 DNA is TGTGCCAGCAGTGAAGTGACAGGGATTTTTCTTTCTGGAAACACCATATATTTT. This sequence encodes CASSEVTGIFLSGNTIYF.

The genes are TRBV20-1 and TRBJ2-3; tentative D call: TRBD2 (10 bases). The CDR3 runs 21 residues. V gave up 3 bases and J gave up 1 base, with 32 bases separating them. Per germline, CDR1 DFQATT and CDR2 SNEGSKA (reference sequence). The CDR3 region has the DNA TGCAGTGCTAGTAGTATGGAGGACAGGGGAGTCCTAGCGGGAGGCACAGATACGCAGTATTTT. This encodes CSASSMEDRGVLAGGTDTQYF.

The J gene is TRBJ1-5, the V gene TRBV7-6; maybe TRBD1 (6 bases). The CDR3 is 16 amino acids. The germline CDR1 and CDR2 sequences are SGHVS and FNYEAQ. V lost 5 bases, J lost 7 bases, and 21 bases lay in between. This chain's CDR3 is CASSPGGGWSLQPQHF. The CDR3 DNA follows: TGTGCCAGCAGCCCGGGGGGGGGCTGGAGTTTACAGCCCCAGCATTTT.

The CDR3 here is CASSIPSGRGGNEQFF. CDR3 sequence (DNA): TGTGCCAGTAGTATACCTAGCGGGAGGGGCGGCAATGAGCAGTTCTTC. This chain links TRBV19 with TRBJ2-1; 12 bases match TRBD2. This CDR3 has 16 amino acids. Germline CDR1 is LNHDA and CDR2 is SQIVND (reference sequence). V lost 2 bases to trimming and J lost 6 bases; unmatched junction nucleotides: 5.

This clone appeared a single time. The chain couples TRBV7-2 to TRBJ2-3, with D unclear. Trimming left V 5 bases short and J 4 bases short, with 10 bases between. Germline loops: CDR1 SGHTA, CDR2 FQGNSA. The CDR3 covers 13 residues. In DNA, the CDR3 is TGTGCCAGCAGCCCCCGGGTGGCAGATACGCAGTATTTT. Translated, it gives CASSPRVADTQYF.

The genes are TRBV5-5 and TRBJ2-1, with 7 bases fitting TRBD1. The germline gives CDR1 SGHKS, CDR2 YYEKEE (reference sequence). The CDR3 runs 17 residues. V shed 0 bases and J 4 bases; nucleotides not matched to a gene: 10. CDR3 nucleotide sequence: TGTGCCAGCAGCTTGGCCGGTAGGGACAGCTCTTACAATGAGCAGTTCTTC. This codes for CASSLAGRDSSYNEQFF.

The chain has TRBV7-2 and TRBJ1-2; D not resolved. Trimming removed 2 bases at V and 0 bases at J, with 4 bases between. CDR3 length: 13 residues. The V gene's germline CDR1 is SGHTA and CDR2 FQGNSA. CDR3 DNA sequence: TGTGCCAGCAGCTTAACAACTAACTATGGCTACACCTTC. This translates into CASSLTTNYGYTF.

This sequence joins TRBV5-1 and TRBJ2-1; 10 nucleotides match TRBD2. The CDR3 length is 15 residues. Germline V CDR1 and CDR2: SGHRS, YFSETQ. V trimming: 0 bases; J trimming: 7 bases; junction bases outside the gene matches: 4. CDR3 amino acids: CASSLVGTSVNEQFF. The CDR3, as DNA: TGCGCCAGCAGCTTGGTAGGGACTAGCGTGAATGAGCAGTTCTTC.

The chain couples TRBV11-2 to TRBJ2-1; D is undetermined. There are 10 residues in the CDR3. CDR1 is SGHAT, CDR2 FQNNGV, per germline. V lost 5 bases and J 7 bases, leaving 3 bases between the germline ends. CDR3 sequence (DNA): TGTGCCAGCAGCCTGAATGAGCAGTTCTTC. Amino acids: CASSLNEQFF.